This T cell receptor (beta chain) was sequenced in a study of shared clonotypes between healthy human individuals. The wider study: A donor's plate count was three for CD4 naive and three for CD4 memory; CD8 naive had two and CD8 memory one. Study results and limitations: Among a few donors, 4.5% to 5.5% of naive CD4 clonotypes were found in common. Rarefaction exposed incomplete sorted-subset sequencing despite large depth.

Comments on this clone: Antigen: not known.

The split of CD4+ cells yielded CD45RA+ naive and CD45RA-negative memory subsets. From germline, CDR1 is MNHEY and CDR2 SVGAGI. The CDR3 has 14 residues. V was cut by 6 bases and J by 5 bases, with 17 bases left in between. The protocol was immunoSEQ multiplex PCR, while the TCRdb copy is restricted to in-frame clones and leaves out a portion. Among about a million clones, 70% to 80% were seen once, and the ten largest hold 0.89%. The chain links TRBV6-5 to TRBJ2-7; D uncertain. What was sequenced was memory CD4+ T cells from PBMCs. Subset in this sample: CD45RA-negative fraction. This sequence was found in a man aged 18 to 35 in good health. Some clones in this sample may be carry-over from other donors' samples. This CDR3 reads CASRVGQVSNEQYF. The DNA for the CDR3 is TGTGCCAGCAGGGTAGGGCAGGTCTCGAACGAGCAGTACTTC.